This TCR beta chain was sequenced during a study of T cell responses to AZD1222 COVID-19 vaccine. CDR3 length equals 16 residues. With V trimmed by 5 bases and J by 5 bases, 10 bases remained unmatched. From germline, CDR1 is KGHDR and CDR2 SFDVKD. Remarks on this clone: What it binds is unknown.

Libraries were prepared by immunoSEQ multiplex PCR; TCRdb keeps only in-frame clonotypes and omits some of them. This sample has under 200,000 clones, with 85% to 95% found just once. Study-level findings and limits: Repertoires were collected only later (after the peak T cell response had occurred). Two AZD1222 doses significantly raised spike-specific TCR breadth and depth over controls. CD4 TCRs linked to vaccination spanned spike, dominating at 160-218 and 743-854. Per reports, nearly half of all spike-specific TCRs target regions that are unmutated in variants.

Material: peripheral blood, obtained 28 days after the second dose of the MenACWY control vaccine. The chain employs TRBV24-1 and TRBJ2-3, with 9 bases fitting TRBD2. The source of this sequence is an adult who received the MenACWY meningococcal vaccine as a control. CDR3 sequence: CATSGGLAGWKDTQYF. DNA of the CDR3: TGTGCCACCAGTGGAGGGCTAGCGGGATGGAAAGATACGCAGTATTTT.